Below are 3 T cell receptor beta chains sequenced from a single sample in a study of CD8 T cells in ankylosing spondylitis (TCRdb year 2017). Library generation was performed with 5' RACE. These reads were obtained on an Illumina HiSeq 2500. In-frame beta chains were kept once TCRdb had trimmed the public reads at Q25 with fastp and called clones with MiXCR. For every CDR3 protein sequence, its rows merge into one entry that carries the most common genes and DNA. The sample table lists roughly 240,000 distinct CDR3 sequences, approximately 8% of them with a count of one. 4.8% of the sample comes from the top ten. Sequenced input: blood, either unsorted or a sorted T cell fraction (not recorded which). The receptors here all came from a female donor with ankylosing spondylitis or in good health (not recorded which).

The chain uses TRBV5-1 and TRBJ2-2; D gene ambiguous. This CDR3 contains 14 residues. Trimming cost V 0 bases and J 5 bases, with 8 bases left between them. CDR1 and CDR2 from the germline V gene are SGHRS and YFSETQ. The CDR3 DNA follows: TGCGCCAGCAGCTTGGAGTTAGGAACCGGGGAGCTGTTTTTT. Translated: CASSLELGTGELFF.

This clonotype was detected many times. The rearrangement joins TRBV7-8 to TRBJ1-1; D perhaps matches TRBD1 (5 bases). Germline V gene data show CDR1 as SGHVS and CDR2 as FQNEAQ. Trimming took 6 bases from V and 1 from J, leaving 12 bases between them. There are 14 residues in the CDR3. The CDR3 here is CASRSGGRNTEAFF. The CDR3 bases are TGTGCCAGCAGATCCGGGGGGAGGAACACTGAAGCTTTCTTT.

This clonotype showed up just a few times. CDR3 DNA sequence: TGTGCCAGCAGTTTCGCGGGAGGGGGCACCGGGGAGCTGTTTTTT. It yields the protein CASSFAGGGTGELFF. V usage is TRBV27 and J usage is TRBJ2-2; TRBD2 matches at 9 bases. This CDR3 region has 15 residues. The V segment lost 3 bases and the J segment 4 bases; nucleotides outside the gene matches: 3. CDR1 and CDR2 from the germline V gene are MNHEY and SMNVEV (reference sequence).